This note documents a single T cell receptor beta chain sequence. Its antigen is undetermined. RNA was extracted with the RNeasy kit, and a quantity of roughly 0.5 to 1 ug was reverse transcribed using random hexamers. Amplification of TCR beta CDR3 used immunoSEQ multiplex PCR across 54 Vbeta and 13 Jbeta. TCRdb passed the immunoSEQ multiplex PCR reads through MiXCR, listing each CDR3 protein once. The repertoire holds about 120,000 distinct CDR3 sequences, over 90% seen once, with 0.14% in the top ten. Germline CDR1 reads SGHVS; CDR2 reads FQNEAQ. The CDR3 sequence is 14 residues long. The trim removed 5 bases at V and 5 bases at J, leaving 7 bases unmatched. TEMRA cells were FACS-enriched, while CD8+ and CD4+ T cells were negatively isolated. These data originate in a study of CD8 T cells in Susac syndrome. Study-wide results and caveats: TCR sequencing and HLA analysis covered a relatively small number of individuals.

The sequencing input was CD4+ T cells from PBMCs. This sequence joins TRBV7-8 and TRBJ2-3; 7 positions agree with TRBD2. The source of this sequence is a human donor in good health. CDR3 residues: CASSPSGKVDTQYF. In DNA, the CDR3 is TGTGCCAGCAGCCCGAGCGGGAAAGTAGATACGCAGTATTTT.